This TCR beta chain was sequenced in a study of naive and memory T cell subsets. Study-wide points: Over 95% of naive TCR sequences appeared only once after error correction, unlike memory subsets. Clonotypes here are unpaired alpha or beta chain sequences. Especially in CD8 cells, naive repertoires contained a few larger clonotypes, possibly CD45RA-re-expressing memory cells.

The beta constant-region primer was an equimolar mix of two oligonucleotides covering TRBC1 and TRBC2. Ligated cDNA was amplified by four rounds of PCR with nested alpha and beta constant-region primers and SP2. A 12-nucleotide UMI and the SP2 primer were added to the cDNA 3' end by oligonucleotide ligation. MiXCR, run by TCRdb on the UMI-ligation and nested PCR reads, gives a single entry per CDR3 protein. This sample has roughly 100,000 distinct CDR3 sequences, with about 11% found just once. This clonotype was picked up many times. Its antigen is not known. The sequence was collected from a human donor in good health. Sequencing input: naive CD4+ T cells from blood.

The CDR3 region is CSAPHVDNEQFF. In DNA, the CDR3 is TGCAGTGCTCCCCACGTTGACAATGAGCAGTTCTTC. The chain carries TRBV20-1 and TRBJ2-1; D is ambiguous. Trimming stripped 5 bases from V and 5 bases from J, with 10 bases between. CDR1 and CDR2 (germline): DFQATT, SNEGSKA (reference sequence). The CDR3 consists of 12 residues.